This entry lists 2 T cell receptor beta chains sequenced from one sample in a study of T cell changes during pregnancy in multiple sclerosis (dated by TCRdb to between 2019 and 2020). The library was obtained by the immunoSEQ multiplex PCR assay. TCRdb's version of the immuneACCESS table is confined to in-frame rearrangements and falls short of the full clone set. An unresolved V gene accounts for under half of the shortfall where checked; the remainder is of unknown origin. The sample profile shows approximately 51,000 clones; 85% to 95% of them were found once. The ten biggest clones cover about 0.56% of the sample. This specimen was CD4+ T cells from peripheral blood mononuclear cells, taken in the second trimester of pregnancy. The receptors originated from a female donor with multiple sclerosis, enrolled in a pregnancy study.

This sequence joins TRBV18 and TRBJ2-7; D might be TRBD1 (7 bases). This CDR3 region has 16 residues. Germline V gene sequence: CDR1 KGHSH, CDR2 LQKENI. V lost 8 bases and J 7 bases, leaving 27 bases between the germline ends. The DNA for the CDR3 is TGTGCCAGCCAGGGGGTAGTCGGGGGCCGGTTCGAAGAGCAGTACTTC. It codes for CASQGVVGGRFEEQYF.

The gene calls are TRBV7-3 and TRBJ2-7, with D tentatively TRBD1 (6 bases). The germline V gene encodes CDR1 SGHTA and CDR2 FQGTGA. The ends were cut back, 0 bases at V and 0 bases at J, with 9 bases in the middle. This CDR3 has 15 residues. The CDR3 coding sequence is TGTGCCAGCAGCTTAACGGGGGCGCACTCCTACGAGCAGTACTTC. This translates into CASSLTGAHSYEQYF.